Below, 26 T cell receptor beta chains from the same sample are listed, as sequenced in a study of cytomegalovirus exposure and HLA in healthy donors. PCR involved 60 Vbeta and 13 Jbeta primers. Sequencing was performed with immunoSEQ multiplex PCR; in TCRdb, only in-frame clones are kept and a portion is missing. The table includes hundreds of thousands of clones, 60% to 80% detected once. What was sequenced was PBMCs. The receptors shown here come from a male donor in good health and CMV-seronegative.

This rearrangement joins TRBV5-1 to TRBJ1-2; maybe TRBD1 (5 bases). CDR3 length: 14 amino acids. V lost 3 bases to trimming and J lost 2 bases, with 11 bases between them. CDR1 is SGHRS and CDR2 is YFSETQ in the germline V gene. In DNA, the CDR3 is TGCGCCAGCAGCTCTGGGGCCTCCAACTATGGCTACACCTTC. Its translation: CASSSGASNYGYTF.

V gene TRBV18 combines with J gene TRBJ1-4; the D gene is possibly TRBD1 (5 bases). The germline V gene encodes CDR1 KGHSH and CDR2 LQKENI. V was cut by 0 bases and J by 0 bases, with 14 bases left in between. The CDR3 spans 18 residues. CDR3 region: CASSPPTGGRATNEKLFF. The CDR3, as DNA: TGTGCCAGCTCACCACCGACGGGGGGAAGGGCAACTAATGAAAAACTGTTTTTT. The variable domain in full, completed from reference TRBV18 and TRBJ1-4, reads NAGVMQNPRHLVRRRGQEARLRCSPMKGHSHVYWYRQLPEEGLKFMVYLQKENIIDESGMPKERFSAEFPKEGPSILRIQQVVRGDSAAYFCASSPPTGGRATNEKLFFGSGTQLSVL.

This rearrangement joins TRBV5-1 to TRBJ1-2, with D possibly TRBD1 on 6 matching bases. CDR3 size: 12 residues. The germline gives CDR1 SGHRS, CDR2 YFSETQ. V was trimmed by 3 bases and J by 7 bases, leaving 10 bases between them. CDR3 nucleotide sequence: TGCGCCAGCAGCTCACAGGGTCTTGGCTACACCTTC. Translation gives CASSSQGLGYTF.

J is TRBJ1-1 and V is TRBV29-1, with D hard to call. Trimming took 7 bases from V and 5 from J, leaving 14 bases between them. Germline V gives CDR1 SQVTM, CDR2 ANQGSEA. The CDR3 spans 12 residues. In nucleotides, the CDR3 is TGCAGCGCAGGAGGGTCGGATACTGAAGCTTTCTTT. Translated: CSAGGSDTEAFF.

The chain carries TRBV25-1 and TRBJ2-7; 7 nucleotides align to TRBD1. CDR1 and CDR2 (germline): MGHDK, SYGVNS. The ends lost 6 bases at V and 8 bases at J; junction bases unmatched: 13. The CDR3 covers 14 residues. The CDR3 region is CASSGSGTAGKQYF. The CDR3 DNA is TGTGCCAGCAGCGGCTCCGGGACAGCTGGTAAGCAGTACTTC.

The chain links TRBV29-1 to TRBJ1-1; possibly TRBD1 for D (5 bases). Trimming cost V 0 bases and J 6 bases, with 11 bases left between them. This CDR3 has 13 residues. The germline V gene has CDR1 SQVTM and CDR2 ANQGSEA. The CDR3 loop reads CSVEDWDWAEAFF. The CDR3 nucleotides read TGCAGCGTTGAAGATTGGGACTGGGCTGAAGCTTTCTTT.

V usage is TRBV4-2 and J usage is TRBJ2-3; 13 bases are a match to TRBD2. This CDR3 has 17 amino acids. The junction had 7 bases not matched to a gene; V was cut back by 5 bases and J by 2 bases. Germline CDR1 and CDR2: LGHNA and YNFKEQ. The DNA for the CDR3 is TGTGCCAGCAGCAGTCTCGGGACTAGCGGGAACACAGATACGCAGTATTTT. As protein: CASSSLGTSGNTDTQYF.

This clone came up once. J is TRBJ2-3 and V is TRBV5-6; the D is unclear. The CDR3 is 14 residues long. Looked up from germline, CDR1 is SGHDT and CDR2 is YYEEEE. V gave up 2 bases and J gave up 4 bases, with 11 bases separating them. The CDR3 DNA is TGTGCCAGCAGCTTCGTTATCATAGCAGATACGCAGTATTTT. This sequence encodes CASSFVIIADTQYF.

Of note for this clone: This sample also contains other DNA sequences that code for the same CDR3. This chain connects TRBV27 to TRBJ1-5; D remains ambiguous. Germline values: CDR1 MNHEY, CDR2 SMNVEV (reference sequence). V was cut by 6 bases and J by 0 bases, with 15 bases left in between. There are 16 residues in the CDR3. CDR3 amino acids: CASRSSGVYSNQPQHF. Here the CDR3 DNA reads TGTGCCAGCAGGTCCAGCGGGGTCTATAGCAATCAGCCCCAGCATTTT.

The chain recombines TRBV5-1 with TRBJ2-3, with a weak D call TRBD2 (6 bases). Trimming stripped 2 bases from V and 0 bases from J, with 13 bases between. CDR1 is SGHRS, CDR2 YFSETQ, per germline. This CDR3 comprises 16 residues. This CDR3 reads CASSFGSGDSTDTQYF. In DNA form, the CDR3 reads TGCGCCAGCAGCTTTGGGTCGGGGGATAGCACAGATACGCAGTATTTT.

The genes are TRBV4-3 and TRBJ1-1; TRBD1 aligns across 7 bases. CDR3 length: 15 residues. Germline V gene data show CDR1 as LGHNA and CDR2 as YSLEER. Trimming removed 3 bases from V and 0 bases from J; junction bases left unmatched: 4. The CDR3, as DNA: TGCGCCAGCAGCCAGGTGACAGGGCTGAACACTGAAGCTTTCTTT. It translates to CASSQVTGLNTEAFF.

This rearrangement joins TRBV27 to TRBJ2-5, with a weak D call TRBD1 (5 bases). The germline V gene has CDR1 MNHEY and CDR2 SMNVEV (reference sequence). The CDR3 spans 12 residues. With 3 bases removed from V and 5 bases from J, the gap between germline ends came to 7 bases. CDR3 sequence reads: CASSFQGETQYF. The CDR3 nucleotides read TGTGCCAGCAGTTTTCAGGGCGAGACCCAGTACTTC.

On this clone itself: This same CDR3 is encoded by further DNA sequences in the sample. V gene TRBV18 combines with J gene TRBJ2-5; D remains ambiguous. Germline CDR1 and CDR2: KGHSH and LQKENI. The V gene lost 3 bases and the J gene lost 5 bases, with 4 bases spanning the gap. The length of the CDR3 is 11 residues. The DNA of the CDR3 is TGTGCCAGCTCACCGGAGGAGACCCAGTACTTC. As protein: CASSPEETQYF.

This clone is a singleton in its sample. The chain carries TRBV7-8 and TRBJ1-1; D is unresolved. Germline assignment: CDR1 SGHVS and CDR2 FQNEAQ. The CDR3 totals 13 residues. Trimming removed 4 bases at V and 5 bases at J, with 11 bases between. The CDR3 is CASSSDLDTEAFF. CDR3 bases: TGTGCCAGCAGCTCCGACTTGGATACTGAAGCTTTCTTT.

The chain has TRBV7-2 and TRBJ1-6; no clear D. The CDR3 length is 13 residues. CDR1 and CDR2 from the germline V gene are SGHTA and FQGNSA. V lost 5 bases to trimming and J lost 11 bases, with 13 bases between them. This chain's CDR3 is CASSGLLGTPLHF. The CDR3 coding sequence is TGTGCCAGCAGCGGCCTACTAGGGACACCCCTCCACTTT.

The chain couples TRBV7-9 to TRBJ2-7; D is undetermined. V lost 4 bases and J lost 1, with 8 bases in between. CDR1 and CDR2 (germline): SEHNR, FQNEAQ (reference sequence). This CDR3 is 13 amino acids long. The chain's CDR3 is CASSSPGSYEQYF. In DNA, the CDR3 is TGTGCCAGCAGCTCGCCCGGTTCCTACGAGCAGTACTTC. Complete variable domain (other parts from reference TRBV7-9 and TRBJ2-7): DTGVSQNPRHKITKRGQNVTFRCDPISEHNRLYWYRQTLGQGPEFLTYFQNEAQLEKSRLLSDRFSAERPKGSFSTLEIQRTEQGDSAMYLCASSSPGSYEQYFGPGTRLTVT.

The CDR3 protein is CATGGGRSYNEQFF. The CDR3 DNA sequence: TGTGCCACAGGCGGGGGACGCTCCTACAATGAGCAGTTCTTC. V usage is TRBV6-1 and J usage is TRBJ2-1; 7 nucleotides match TRBD2. The V and J ends lost 10 bases and 0 bases, in that order; junction bases with no gene match: 6. The CDR3 contains 14 residues. Germline CDR1 is MNHNS and CDR2 is SASEGT.

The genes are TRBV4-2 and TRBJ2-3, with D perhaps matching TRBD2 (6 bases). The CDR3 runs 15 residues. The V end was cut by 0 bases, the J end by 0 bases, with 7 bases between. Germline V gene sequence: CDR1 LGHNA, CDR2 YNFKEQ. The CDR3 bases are TGTGCCAGCAGCCAAGAGGGACTGAGCACAGATACGCAGTATTTT. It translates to CASSQEGLSTDTQYF.

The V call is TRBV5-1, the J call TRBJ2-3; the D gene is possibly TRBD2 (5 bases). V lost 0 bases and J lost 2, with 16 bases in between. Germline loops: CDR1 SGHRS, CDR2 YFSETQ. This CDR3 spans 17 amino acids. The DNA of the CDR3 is TGCGCCAGCAGCTTGGGCCCTAGCCGAGATCTCACAGATACGCAGTATTTT. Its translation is CASSLGPSRDLTDTQYF.

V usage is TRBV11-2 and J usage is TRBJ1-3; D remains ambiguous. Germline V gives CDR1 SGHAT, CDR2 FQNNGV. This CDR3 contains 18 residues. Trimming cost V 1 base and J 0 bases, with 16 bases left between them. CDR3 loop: CASSLVGGGFRSGNTIYF. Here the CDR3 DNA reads TGTGCCAGCAGCTTAGTGGGAGGCGGGTTTCGCTCTGGAAACACCATATATTTT. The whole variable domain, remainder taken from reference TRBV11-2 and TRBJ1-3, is EAGVAQSPRYKIIEKRQSVAFWCNPISGHATLYWYQQILGQGPKLLIQFQNNGVVDDSQLPKDRFSAERLKGVDSTLKIQPAKLEDSAVYLCASSLVGGGFRSGNTIYFGEGSWLTVV.

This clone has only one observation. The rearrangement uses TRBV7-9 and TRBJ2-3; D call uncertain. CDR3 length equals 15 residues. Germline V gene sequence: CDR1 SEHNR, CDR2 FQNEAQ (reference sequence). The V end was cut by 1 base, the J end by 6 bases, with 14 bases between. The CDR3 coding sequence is TGTGCCAGCAGCTTAGTTGGCCTAGACCGGGATACGCAGTATTTT. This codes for CASSLVGLDRDTQYF.

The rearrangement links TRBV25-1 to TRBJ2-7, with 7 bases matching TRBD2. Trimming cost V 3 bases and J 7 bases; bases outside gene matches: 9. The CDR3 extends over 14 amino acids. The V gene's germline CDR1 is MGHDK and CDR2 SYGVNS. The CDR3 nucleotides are TGTGCCAGCAGTGAGGGGGGGGGAGGCGGTGAGCAGTACTTC. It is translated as CASSEGGGGGEQYF.

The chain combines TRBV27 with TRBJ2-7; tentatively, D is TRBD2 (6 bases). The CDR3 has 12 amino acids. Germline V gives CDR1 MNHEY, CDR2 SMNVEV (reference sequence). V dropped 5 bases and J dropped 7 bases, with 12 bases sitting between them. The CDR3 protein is CASSPQGGEQYF. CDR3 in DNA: TGTGCCAGCAGTCCCCAGGGAGGAGAGCAGTACTTC.

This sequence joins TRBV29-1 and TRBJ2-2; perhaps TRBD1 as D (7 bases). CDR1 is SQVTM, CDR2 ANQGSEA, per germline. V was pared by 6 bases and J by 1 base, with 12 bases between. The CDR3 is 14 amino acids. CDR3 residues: CSVGGDRNTGELFF. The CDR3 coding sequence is TGCAGCGTCGGAGGGGACAGGAACACCGGGGAGCTGTTTTTT.

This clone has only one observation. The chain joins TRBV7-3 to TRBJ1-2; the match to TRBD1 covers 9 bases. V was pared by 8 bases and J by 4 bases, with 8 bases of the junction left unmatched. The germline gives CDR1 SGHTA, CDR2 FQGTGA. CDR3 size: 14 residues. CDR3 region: CASSRDRVAYGYTF. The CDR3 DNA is TGTGCCAGCTCCCGGGACAGGGTCGCCTATGGCTACACCTTC.

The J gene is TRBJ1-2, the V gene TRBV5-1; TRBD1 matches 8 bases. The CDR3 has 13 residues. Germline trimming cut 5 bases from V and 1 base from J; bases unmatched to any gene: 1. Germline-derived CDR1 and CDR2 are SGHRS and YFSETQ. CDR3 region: CASRTGVNYGYTF. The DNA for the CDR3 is TGCGCCAGCAGGACAGGGGTTAACTATGGCTACACCTTC.